This T cell receptor (beta chain) was recovered during a study of T-cell memory formation after mild COVID-19. The wider study: TCR clusters were mostly donor specific. The study, taken as a whole, reports: Clones that shrank (day 15 to 85) were balanced CD4/CD8, whereas later expanders leaned CD4+.

This clonotype showed up just a few times. The target antigen is unknown. MiXCR, run by TCRdb on the 5' RACE reads, gives a single entry per CDR3 protein. The sample has about 470,000 distinct CDR3 sequences; more than 20% are singletons. V gave up 3 bases and J gave up 7 bases; unmatched junction bases: 6. The CDR3 has 15 amino acids. The specimen sequenced was PBMCs or a T cell subset sorted from them (not recorded which). V and J are TRBV12-3 or TRBV12-4 and TRBJ1-6; 7 bases are shared with TRBD1. This receptor was identified in an adult woman who had mild COVID-19 (a few samples of this study predate the infection). Cell type and time point are not known. This chain's CDR3 is CASSFEGGPNSPLHF. The CDR3 nucleotides are TGTGCCAGCAGTTTCGAAGGGGGCCCCAATTCACCCCTCCACTTT.